A selection of T cell receptor beta chains follows, all from one sample in a study of blood T cell repertoires in COVID-19. Libraries were prepared by immunoSEQ multiplex PCR; TCRdb keeps only in-frame clonotypes and omits some of them. Here the sample spans roughly 100,000 clones, approximately 78% being singletons. The sample consisted of peripheral blood. These receptors were collected from an elderly woman with acute or convalescent COVID-19. Each CDR3 is given with its conserved first and last residue. Each record gives: V gene, D gene, J gene, clone size, CDR3 DNA, CDR3 protein. D genes are given only for firm matches. Clone size appears in some rows only: once, few, many, or a class for an expanded clone.

TRBV7-2	-	TRBJ2-2	-	TGTGCCAGCAACCCTACCGGAGGGTACACCGGGGAGCTGTTTTTT	CASNPTGGYTGELFF
TRBV5-4	TRBD2	TRBJ2-5	-	TGTGCCAGCAGCTTGGGCCCAGCGGGAGAAGAGACCCAGTACTTC	CASSLGPAGEETQYF
TRBV11-2	TRBD1	TRBJ1-2	-	TGTGCCAGCAGCTTAGGGACAGGGGCCTATGGCTACACCTTC	CASSLGTGAYGYTF
TRBV29-1	TRBD2	TRBJ2-5	once	TGCAGCGTTTTAGCGGGAGATGAGACCCAGTACTTC	CSVLAGDETQYF
TRBV7-2	TRBD1	TRBJ1-2	-	TGTGCCAGCAGCAATCCGGGACAGGGATCGAGAAACTATGGCTACACCTTC	CASSNPGQGSRNYGYTF
TRBV7-9	TRBD2	TRBJ2-3	-	TGTGCCAGCAGCCGCGGGACTAGCGACACAGATACGCAGTATTTT	CASSRGTSDTDTQYF
TRBV4-1	-	TRBJ1-4	-	TGCGCCAGCAGCCAAGGTACGGGGAATAATGAAAAACTGTTTTTT	CASSQGTGNNEKLFF
TRBV29-1	TRBD2	TRBJ2-3	-	TGCAGCGTTGTGGGACTAGCGGGAGGGCCGGATACGCAGTATTTT	CSVVGLAGGPDTQYF
TRBV28	TRBD2	TRBJ2-7	-	TGTGCCAGCAGGGACACTAGCGGGAGGTCCCCCTACGAGCAGTACTTC	CASRDTSGRSPYEQYF
TRBV9	-	TRBJ2-5	-	TGTGCCAGCAGCGTCCAGGGCCAAGAGACCCAGTACTTC	CASSVQGQETQYF
TRBV11-2	TRBD1	TRBJ1-2	-	TGTGCCAGCTCCCGGGACAGGGTTGATTCTGGCTACACCTTC	CASSRDRVDSGYTF
TRBV6-5	-	TRBJ2-2	-	TGTGCCAGCAGTCAACCTGACAGGTTCGGGGAGCTGTTTTTT	CASSQPDRFGELFF
TRBV6-5	-	TRBJ2-3	-	TGTGCCAGCAGTATAGGGGTTGTGAGCACAGATACGCAGTATTTT	CASSIGVVSTDTQYF
TRBV28	TRBD1	TRBJ2-5	-	TGTGCCAGCAGTTCCTACAGGGGGTTAGAGACCCAGTACTTC	CASSSYRGLETQYF
TRBV19	-	TRBJ1-5	-	TGTGCCAGTAGGCAGGGGTTGAATCAGCCCCAGCATTTT	CASRQGLNQPQHF
TRBV5-6	-	TRBJ2-1	-	TGTGCCAGCAGCTTGGTTCGGGAGTGGGAGTTCGGCAATGAGCAGTTCTTC	CASSLVREWEFGNEQFF
TRBV30	-	TRBJ1-4	-	TGTGCCTGGAGTATAGGGTTGGGGAGGGGTAATGAAAAACTGTTTTTT	CAWSIGLGRGNEKLFF
TRBV2	TRBD1	TRBJ2-7	-	TGTGCCAGCAGTGATCCGGGACAGAATATCGAGCAGTACTTC	CASSDPGQNIEQYF
TRBV5-4	TRBD2	TRBJ2-5	-	TGTGCCAGCAGCGGGAGCGGGAGTCTTGAGACCCAGTACTTC	CASSGSGSLETQYF
TRBV7-2	TRBD1	TRBJ1-6	-	TGTGCCAGCAGCGATCGGACAGGGGGGAATTCACCCCTCCACTTT	CASSDRTGGNSPLHF
TRBV5-1	-	TRBJ1-4	-	TGCGCCAGCAGCTTGTCGCAGGGAAATCTTCCTAATGAAAAACTGTTTTTT	CASSLSQGNLPNEKLFF
TRBV10-3	TRBD1	TRBJ2-3	once	TGTGCCATCACCAGGGACAGGGCCTCAGATACGCAGTATTTT	CAITRDRASDTQYF
TRBV7-9	-	TRBJ1-4	-	TGTGCCAGCAGCTTAGTTGGACAGAATGAAAAACTGTTTTTT	CASSLVGQNEKLFF
TRBV7-2	-	TRBJ2-1	-	TGTGCCAGCAGCTTAGACGGGCGGGTGAGGTACAATGAGCAGTTCTTC	CASSLDGRVRYNEQFF
TRBV24-1	TRBD2	TRBJ2-7	-	TGTGCCACCAGTGCTGCCCTAGCGGGTGTGTACGAGCAGTACTTC	CATSAALAGVYEQYF
TRBV2	-	TRBJ1-3	-	TGTGCCAGCAGTACTCATGGAAACACCATATATTTT	CASSTHGNTIYF
TRBV24-1	-	TRBJ1-2	-	TGTGCCACCAGTGAATCAGGGCCCTATGGCTACACCTTC	CATSESGPYGYTF
TRBV11-3	-	TRBJ2-1	-	TGTGCCAGCAGGAAAGGACATGAAAAAACCAATGAGCAGTTCTTC	CASRKGHEKTNEQFF
TRBV9	TRBD2	TRBJ2-1	-	TGTGCCAGCAGCGTTAGCGGGACTGATGAGCAGTTCTTC	CASSVSGTDEQFF
TRBV21-1	-	TRBJ1-2	-	TGTGCCAGCAGCAAGGGCAGGACTAACTATGGCTACACCTTC	CASSKGRTNYGYTF
TRBV6-5	TRBD2	TRBJ2-1	-	TGTGCCAGCAGTTACTCTCTAGCGGCCGCCTACAATGAGCAGTTCTTC	CASSYSLAAAYNEQFF
TRBV5-1	TRBD1	TRBJ2-7	-	TGCGCCAGCAGCGACGACAGGGTATTTAACGAGCAGTACTTC	CASSDDRVFNEQYF
TRBV5-1	TRBD1	TRBJ2-5	-	TGCGCCAGCATCCTAGGGACAGGTGTTCAAGAGACCCAGTACTTC	CASILGTGVQETQYF
TRBV29-1	TRBD1	TRBJ1-2	once	TGCAGCGTTGGGGACAGGGGAAACTATGGCTACACCTTC	CSVGDRGNYGYTF
TRBV7-8	TRBD1	TRBJ1-5	-	TGTGCCAGCAGCGGAGGACAGGGGGTTGTTCAGCCCCAGCATTTT	CASSGGQGVVQPQHF
TRBV7-7	TRBD1	TRBJ2-5	-	TGTGCCAGCAGCCAGGGGACAGGGGCGGTCGGAGAGACCCAGTACTTC	CASSQGTGAVGETQYF
TRBV9	TRBD2	TRBJ2-1	many	TGTGCCAGCAGCGTAGGGGCTAGCGGGAGCAATGAGCAGTTCTTC	CASSVGASGSNEQFF
TRBV19	-	TRBJ1-1	-	TGTGCCAGTACCCCCGATGGGAACAGGGTGAACACTGAAGCTTTCTTT	CASTPDGNRVNTEAFF
TRBV7-9	-	TRBJ2-2	-	TGTGCCAGCAGCTTACAGGGTTCGGACGGGGAGCTGTTTTTT	CASSLQGSDGELFF
TRBV7-7	TRBD2	TRBJ2-2	-	TGTGCCAGCAGCCCAGGACTAGCGGGAGGGACCGGGGAGCTGTTTTTT	CASSPGLAGGTGELFF
TRBV6-5	-	TRBJ2-7	-	TGTGCCAGCAGCGCAAGAGGTTCCTACGAGCAGTACTTC	CASSARGSYEQYF
TRBV11-3	-	TRBJ2-1	-	TGTGCCAGCAGCCCCGACAGTCGGAATGAGCAGTTCTTC	CASSPDSRNEQFF
TRBV5-6	TRBD1	TRBJ1-2	-	TGTGCCAGCAGCTTTGGGACAGGGGTCTCCTATATATATGGCTACACCTTC	CASSFGTGVSYIYGYTF
TRBV25-1	-	TRBJ2-3	once	TGTGCCAGTTCACGGGGGATCACAGATACGCAGTATTTT	CASSRGITDTQYF
TRBV6-1	-	TRBJ2-7	few	TGTGCCAGCAGTGAAGCCGCGACAATTGTCTACGAGCAGTACTTC	CASSEAATIVYEQYF
TRBV3-1/TRBV3-2	TRBD2	TRBJ2-5	-	TGTGCCAGCACGCGGACTAGCGGGAGGGCGGGGGAGACCCAGTACTTC	CASTRTSGRAGETQYF
TRBV24-1	TRBD2	TRBJ2-1	once	TGTGCCACCAGTGACCCAGGACTAGCGGGAGGATCTGAGCAGTTCTTC	CATSDPGLAGGSEQFF
TRBV3-1/TRBV3-2	-	TRBJ1-5	few	TGTGCCAGCAGCCAATCAGGTAATCAGCCCCAGCATTTT	CASSQSGNQPQHF
TRBV7-2	TRBD1	TRBJ1-2	-	TGTGCCAGCAGCCCCCGGCAGGGGGGTGGCTACACCTTC	CASSPRQGGGYTF
TRBV19	TRBD1	TRBJ1-2	-	TGTGCCAGTAGTACGAGAGACAGGGTTGATTCCTATGGCTACACCTTC	CASSTRDRVDSYGYTF
TRBV2	-	TRBJ1-3	-	TGTGCCAGCAGTGAACAGATCTCTGGAAACACCATATATTTT	CASSEQISGNTIYF
TRBV7-8	TRBD2	TRBJ2-7	-	TGTGCCAGCAGCAGGACTAGCGGCTACGAGCAGTACTTC	CASSRTSGYEQYF